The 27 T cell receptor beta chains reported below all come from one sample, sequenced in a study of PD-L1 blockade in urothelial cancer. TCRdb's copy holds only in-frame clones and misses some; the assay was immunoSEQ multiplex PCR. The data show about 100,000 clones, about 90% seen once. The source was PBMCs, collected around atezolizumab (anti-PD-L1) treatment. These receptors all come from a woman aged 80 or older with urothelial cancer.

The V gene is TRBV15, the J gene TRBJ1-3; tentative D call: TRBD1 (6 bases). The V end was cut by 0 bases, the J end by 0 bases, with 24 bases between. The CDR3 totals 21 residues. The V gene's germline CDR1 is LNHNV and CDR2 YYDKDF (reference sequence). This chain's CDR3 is CATSRDRGLGRTMSSGNTIYF. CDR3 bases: TGTGCCACCAGCAGAGATAGGGGGTTGGGCAGGACGATGAGCTCTGGAAACACCATATATTTT.

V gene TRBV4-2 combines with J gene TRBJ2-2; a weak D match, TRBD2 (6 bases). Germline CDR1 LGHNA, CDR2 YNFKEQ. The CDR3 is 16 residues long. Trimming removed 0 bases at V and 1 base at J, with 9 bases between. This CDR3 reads CASSQEGGVNTGELFF. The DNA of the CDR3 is TGTGCCAGCAGCCAAGAGGGGGGAGTGAACACCGGGGAGCTGTTTTTT.

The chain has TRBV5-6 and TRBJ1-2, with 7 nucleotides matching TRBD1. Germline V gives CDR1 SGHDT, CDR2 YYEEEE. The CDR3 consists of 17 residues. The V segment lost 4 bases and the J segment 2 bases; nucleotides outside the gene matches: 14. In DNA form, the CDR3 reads TGTGCCAGCAGCGGCTTCAACCGGGACAGAGTAAACTATGGCTACACCTTC. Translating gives CASSGFNRDRVNYGYTF.

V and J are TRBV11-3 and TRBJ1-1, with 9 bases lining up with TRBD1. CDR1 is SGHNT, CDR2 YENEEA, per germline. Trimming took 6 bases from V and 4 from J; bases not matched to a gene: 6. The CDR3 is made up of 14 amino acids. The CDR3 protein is CASRPGTGSTEAFF. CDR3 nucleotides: TGTGCCAGCAGACCAGGGACAGGGAGCACTGAAGCTTTCTTT.

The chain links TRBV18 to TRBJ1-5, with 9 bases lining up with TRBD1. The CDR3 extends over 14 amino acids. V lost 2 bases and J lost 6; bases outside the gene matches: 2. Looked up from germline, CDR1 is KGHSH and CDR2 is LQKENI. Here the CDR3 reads CASSPGTGFQPQHF. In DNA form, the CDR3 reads TGTGCCAGCTCACCAGGGACAGGGTTTCAGCCCCAGCATTTT. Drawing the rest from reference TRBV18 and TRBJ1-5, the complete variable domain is NAGVMQNPRHLVRRRGQEARLRCSPMKGHSHVYWYRQLPEEGLKFMVYLQKENIIDESGMPKERFSAEFPKEGPSILRIQQVVRGDSAAYFCASSPGTGFQPQHFGDGTRLSIL.

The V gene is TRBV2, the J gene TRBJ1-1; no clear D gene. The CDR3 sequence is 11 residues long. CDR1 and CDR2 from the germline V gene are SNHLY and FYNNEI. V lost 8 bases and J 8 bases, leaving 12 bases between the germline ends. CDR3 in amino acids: CASQLALEAFF. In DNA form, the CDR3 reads TGTGCCAGCCAACTTGCCCTAGAAGCTTTCTTT.

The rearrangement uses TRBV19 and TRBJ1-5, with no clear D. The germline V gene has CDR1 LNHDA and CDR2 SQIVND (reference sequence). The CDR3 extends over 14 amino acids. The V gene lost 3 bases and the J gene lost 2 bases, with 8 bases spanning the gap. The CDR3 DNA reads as TGTGCCAGTAGTATGAACGGTCGCAATCAGCCCCAGCATTTT. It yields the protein CASSMNGRNQPQHF.

The CDR3 DNA sequence: TGTGCCAGCAGTTTAGTCTCGGGTGGGTTCAAACTGTTTTTT. As protein: CASSLVSGGFKLFF. V is TRBV27 and J is TRBJ1-4; D is unclear. This CDR3 has 14 residues. Trimming removed 2 bases at V and 11 bases at J, with 15 bases between. The germline V gene has CDR1 MNHEY and CDR2 SMNVEV (reference sequence).

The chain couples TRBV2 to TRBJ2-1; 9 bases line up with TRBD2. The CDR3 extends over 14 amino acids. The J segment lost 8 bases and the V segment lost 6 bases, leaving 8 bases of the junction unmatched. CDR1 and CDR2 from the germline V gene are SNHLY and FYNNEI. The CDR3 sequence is CASSGAGGRDEQFF. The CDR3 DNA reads TGTGCCAGCAGCGGAGCGGGAGGTCGGGATGAGCAGTTCTTC.

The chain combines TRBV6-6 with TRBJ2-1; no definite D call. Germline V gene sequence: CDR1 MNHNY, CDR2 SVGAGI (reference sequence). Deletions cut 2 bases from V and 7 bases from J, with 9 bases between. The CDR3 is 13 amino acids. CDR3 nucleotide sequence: TGTGCCAGCAGTTACGTTGGTAGAAATGAGCAGTTCTTC. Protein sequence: CASSYVGRNEQFF.

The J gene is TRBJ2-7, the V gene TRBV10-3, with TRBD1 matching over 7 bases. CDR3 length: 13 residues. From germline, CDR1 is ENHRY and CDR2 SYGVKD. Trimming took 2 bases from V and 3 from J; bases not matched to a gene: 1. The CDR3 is CAISEDRDYEQYF. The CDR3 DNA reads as TGTGCCATCAGTGAGGACAGGGACTACGAGCAGTACTTC.

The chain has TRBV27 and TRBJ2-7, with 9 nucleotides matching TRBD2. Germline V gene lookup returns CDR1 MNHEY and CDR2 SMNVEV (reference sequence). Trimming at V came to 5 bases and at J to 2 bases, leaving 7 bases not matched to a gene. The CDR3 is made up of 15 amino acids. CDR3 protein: CASSLAGRATYEQYF. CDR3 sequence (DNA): TGTGCCAGCAGTCTAGCGGGACGAGCTACCTACGAGCAGTACTTC.

CDR3: CASSEILIDTGELFF. The CDR3, as DNA: TGTGCCAGCTCAGAGATTTTAATTGACACCGGGGAGCTGTTTTTT. The chain joins TRBV18 to TRBJ2-2; D uncertain. Germline loops: CDR1 KGHSH, CDR2 LQKENI. V lost 5 bases and J lost 3, with 13 bases in between. This CDR3 is 15 amino acids long.

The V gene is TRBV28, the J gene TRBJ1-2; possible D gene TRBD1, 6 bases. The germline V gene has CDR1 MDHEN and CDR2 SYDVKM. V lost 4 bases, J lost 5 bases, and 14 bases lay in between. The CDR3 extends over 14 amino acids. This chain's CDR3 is CASSSGTKGYGYTF. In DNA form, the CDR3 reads TGTGCCAGCAGTTCCGGGACAAAAGGGTATGGCTACACCTTC.

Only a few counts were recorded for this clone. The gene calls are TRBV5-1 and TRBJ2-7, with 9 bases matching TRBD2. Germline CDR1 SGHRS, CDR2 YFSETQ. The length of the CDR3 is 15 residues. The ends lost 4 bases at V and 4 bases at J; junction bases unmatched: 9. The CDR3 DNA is TGCGCCAGCAGCCCCCGGACTAGCGACTCGTACGAGCAGTACTTC. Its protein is CASSPRTSDSYEQYF.

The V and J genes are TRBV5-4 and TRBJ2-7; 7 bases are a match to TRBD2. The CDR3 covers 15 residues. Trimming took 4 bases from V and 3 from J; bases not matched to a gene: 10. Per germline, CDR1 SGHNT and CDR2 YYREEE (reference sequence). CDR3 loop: CASSPKGGRNYEQYF. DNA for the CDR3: TGTGCCAGCAGCCCTAAGGGAGGGAGAAACTACGAGCAGTACTTC.

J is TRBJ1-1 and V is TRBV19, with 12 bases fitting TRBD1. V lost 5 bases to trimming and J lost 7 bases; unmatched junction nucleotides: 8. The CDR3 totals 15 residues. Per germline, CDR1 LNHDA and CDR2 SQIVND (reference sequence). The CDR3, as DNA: TGTGCCAGTAGTCTTCCGGGACAGGGGGCGCGTGAAGCTTTCTTT. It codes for CASSLPGQGAREAFF.

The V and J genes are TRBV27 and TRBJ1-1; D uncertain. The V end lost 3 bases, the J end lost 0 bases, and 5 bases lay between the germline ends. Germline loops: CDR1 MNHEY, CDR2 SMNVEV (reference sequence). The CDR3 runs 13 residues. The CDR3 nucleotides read TGTGCCAGCAGTTTTTTAATGAACACTGAAGCTTTCTTT. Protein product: CASSFLMNTEAFF.

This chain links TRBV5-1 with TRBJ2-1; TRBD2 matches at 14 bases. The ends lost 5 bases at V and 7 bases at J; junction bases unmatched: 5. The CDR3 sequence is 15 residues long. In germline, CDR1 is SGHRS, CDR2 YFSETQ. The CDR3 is CASRRLAGGTNEQFF. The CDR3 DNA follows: TGCGCCAGCAGGAGACTAGCGGGAGGGACTAATGAGCAGTTCTTC. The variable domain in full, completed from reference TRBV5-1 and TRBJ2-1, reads KAGVTQTPRYLIKTRGQQVTLSCSPISGHRSVSWYQQTPGQGLQFLFEYFSETQRNKGNFPGRFSGRQFSNSRSEMNVSTLELGDSALYLCASRRLAGGTNEQFFGPGTRLTVL.

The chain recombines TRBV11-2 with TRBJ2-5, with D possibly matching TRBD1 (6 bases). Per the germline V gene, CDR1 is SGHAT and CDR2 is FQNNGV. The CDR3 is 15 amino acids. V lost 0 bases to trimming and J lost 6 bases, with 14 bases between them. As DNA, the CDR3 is TGTGCCAGCAGCTTAGATTTATGGGGGCTGAAGACCCAGTACTTC. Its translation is CASSLDLWGLKTQYF. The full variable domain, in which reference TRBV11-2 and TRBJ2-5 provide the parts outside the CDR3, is EAGVAQSPRYKIIEKRQSVAFWCNPISGHATLYWYQQILGQGPKLLIQFQNNGVVDDSQLPKDRFSAERLKGVDSTLKIQPAKLEDSAVYLCASSLDLWGLKTQYFGPGTRLLVL.

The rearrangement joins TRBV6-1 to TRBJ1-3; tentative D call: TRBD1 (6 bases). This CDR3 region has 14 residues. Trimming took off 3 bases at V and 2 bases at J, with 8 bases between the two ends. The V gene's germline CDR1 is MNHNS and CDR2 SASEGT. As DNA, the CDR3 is TGTGCCAGCAGTGACGGGGGGCCTGGAAACACCATATATTTT. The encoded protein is CASSDGGPGNTIYF.

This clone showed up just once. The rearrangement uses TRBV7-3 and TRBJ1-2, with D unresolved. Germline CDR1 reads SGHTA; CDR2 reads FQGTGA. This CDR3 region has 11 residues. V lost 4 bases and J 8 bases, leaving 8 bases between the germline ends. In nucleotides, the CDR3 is TGTGCCAGCAGCTCCTCGAGGGGCTACACCTTC. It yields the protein CASSSSRGYTF. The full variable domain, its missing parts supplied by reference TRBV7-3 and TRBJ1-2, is GAGVSQTPSNKVTEKGKYVELRCDPISGHTALYWYRQSLGQGPEFLIYFQGTGAADDSGLPNDRFFAVRPEGSVSTLKIQRTERGDSAVYLCASSSSRGYTFGSGTRLTVV.

The CDR3, as DNA: TGTGCCAGCAGTTTACCTATACAGGGGATAGGCACTGAAGCTTTCTTT. This encodes CASSLPIQGIGTEAFF. The chain links TRBV28 to TRBJ1-1; 7 positions agree with TRBD1. V trimming: 2 bases; J trimming: 4 bases; junction bases outside the gene matches: 10. The CDR3 length is 16 residues. Per germline, CDR1 MDHEN and CDR2 SYDVKM.

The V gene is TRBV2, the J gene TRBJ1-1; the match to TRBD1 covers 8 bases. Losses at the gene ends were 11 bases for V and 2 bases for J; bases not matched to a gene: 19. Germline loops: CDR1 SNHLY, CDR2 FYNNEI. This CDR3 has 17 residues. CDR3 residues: CAGDEGRGHRVNTEAFF. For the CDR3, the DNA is TGTGCCGGCGATGAGGGCAGGGGGCACCGAGTAAACACTGAAGCTTTCTTT.

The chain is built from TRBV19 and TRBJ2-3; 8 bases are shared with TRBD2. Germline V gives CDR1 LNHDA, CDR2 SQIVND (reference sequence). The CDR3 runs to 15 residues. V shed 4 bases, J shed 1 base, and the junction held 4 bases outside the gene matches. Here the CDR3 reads CASSTLAAGTDTQYF. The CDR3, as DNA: TGTGCCAGTAGTACACTAGCGGCTGGCACAGATACGCAGTATTTT.

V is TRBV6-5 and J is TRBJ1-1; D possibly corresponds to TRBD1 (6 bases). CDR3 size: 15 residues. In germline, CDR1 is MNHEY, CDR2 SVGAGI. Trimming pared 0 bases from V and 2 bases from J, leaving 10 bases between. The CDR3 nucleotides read TGTGCCAGCAGTTACTCACCAGGGGATAACACTGAAGCTTTCTTT. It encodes CASSYSPGDNTEAFF.

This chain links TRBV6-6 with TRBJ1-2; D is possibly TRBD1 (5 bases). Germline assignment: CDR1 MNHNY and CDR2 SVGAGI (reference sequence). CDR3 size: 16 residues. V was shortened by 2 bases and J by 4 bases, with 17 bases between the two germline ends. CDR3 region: CASSYSSGGVGYGYTF. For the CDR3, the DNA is TGTGCCAGCAGTTACAGCTCGGGGGGGGTAGGCTATGGCTACACCTTC.